A single TCR beta chain is shown here with its context. This entry is derived from a study of blood T cell repertoires in COVID-19. V shed 1 base and J 5 bases; nucleotides not matched to a gene: 6. Germline V gene lookup returns CDR1 LGHNA and CDR2 YNFKEQ. This CDR3 contains 15 residues. Generated by immunoSEQ multiplex PCR, the TCRdb table keeps only in-frame clones and is missing some. The repertoire has more than 120,000 clones, roughly 89% of them found once; the top ten carry around 8.6%. This chain links TRBV4-2 with TRBJ1-1; the match to TRBD1 covers 8 bases. Sample: peripheral blood. The sequence came from a woman aged 45-60 years with active or convalescent COVID-19. CDR3 nucleotide sequence: TGTGCCAGCAGCCAAGCTGGACAGGGAGGGACTGAAGCTTTCTTT. Protein sequence: CASSQAGQGGTEAFF.